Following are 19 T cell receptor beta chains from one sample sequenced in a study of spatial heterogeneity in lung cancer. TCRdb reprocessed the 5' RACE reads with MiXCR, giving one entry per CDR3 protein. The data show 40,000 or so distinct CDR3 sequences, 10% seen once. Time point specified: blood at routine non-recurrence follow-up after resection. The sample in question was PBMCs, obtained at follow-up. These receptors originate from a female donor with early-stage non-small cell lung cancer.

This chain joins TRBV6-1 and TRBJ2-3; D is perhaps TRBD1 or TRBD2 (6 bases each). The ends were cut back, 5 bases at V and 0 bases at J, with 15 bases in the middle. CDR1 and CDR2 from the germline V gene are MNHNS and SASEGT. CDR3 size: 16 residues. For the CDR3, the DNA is TGTGCCAGCAGTCCTAGGGGGGCTGGGAGCACAGATACGCAGTATTTT. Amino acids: CASSPRGAGSTDTQYF.

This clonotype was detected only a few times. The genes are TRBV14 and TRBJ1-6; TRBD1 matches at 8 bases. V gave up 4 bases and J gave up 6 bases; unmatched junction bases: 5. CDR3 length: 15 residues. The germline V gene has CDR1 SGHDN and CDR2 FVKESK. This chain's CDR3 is CASSPTGARNSPLHF. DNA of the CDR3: TGTGCCAGCAGCCCGACAGGGGCCCGTAATTCACCCCTCCACTTT.

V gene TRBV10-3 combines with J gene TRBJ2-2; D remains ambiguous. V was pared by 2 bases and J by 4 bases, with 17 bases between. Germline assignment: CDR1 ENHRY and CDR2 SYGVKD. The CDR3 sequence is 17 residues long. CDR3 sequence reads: CAISEGLRVSGTGELFF. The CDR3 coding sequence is TGTGCCATCAGTGAGGGGCTAAGGGTTTCGGGCACCGGGGAGCTGTTTTTT.

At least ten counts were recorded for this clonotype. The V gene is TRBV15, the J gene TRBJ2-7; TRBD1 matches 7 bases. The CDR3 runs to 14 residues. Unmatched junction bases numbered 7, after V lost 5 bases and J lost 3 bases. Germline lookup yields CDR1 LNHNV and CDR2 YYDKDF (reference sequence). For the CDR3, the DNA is TGTGCCACCAGCGATCCGGGACAGAGCTACGAGCAGTACTTC. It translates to CATSDPGQSYEQYF.

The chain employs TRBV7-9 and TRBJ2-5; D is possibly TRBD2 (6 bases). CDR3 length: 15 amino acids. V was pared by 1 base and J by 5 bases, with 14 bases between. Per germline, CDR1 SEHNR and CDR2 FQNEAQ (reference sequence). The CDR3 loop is CASSLDSTSRETQYF. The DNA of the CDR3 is TGTGCCAGCAGCTTAGATTCAACTAGCCGGGAGACCCAGTACTTC.

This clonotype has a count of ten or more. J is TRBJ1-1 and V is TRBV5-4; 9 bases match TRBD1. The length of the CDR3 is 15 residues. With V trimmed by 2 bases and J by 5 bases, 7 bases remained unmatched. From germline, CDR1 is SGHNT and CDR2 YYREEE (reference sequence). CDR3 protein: CASSFRGQGGTEAFF. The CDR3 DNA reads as TGTGCCAGCAGCTTTAGGGGACAGGGAGGTACTGAAGCTTTCTTT.

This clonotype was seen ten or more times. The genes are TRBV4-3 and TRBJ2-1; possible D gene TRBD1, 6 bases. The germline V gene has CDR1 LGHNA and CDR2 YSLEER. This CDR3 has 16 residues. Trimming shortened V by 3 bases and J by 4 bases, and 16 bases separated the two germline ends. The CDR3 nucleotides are TGCGCCAGCAGCCATCGACCAGGGGAATTATACAATGAGCAGTTCTTC. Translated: CASSHRPGELYNEQFF.

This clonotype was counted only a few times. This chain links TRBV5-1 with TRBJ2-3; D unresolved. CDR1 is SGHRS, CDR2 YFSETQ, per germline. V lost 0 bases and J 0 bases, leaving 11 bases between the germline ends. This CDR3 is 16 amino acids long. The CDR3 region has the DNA TGCGCCAGCAGCTTGGGGTCGTGGTTGAGCACAGATACGCAGTATTTT. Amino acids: CASSLGSWLSTDTQYF.

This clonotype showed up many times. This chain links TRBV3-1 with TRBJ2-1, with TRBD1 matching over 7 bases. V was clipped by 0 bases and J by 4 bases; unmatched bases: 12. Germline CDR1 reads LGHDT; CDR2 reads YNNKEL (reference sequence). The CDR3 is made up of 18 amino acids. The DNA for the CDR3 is TGTGCCAGCAGCCAAGAGCGGGCCAGGGGGATGAGGTACAATGAGCAGTTCTTC. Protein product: CASSQERARGMRYNEQFF.

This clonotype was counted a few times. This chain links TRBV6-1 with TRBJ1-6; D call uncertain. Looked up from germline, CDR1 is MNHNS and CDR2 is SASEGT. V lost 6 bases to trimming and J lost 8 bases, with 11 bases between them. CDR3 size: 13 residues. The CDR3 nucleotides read TGTGCCAGCAGGGCGGGTGTGGATTCACCCCTCCACTTT. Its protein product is CASRAGVDSPLHF.

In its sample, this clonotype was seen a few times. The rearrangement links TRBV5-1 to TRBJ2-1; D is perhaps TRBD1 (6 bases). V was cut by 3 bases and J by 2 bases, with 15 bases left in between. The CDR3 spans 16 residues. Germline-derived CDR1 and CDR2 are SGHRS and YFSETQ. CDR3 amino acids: CASSSIQGAPYNEQFF. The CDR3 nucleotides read TGCGCCAGCAGCTCTATACAGGGCGCACCCTACAATGAGCAGTTCTTC. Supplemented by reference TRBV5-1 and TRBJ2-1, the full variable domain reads KAGVTQTPRYLIKTRGQQVTLSCSPISGHRSVSWYQQTPGQGLQFLFEYFSETQRNKGNFPGRFSGRQFSNSRSEMNVSTLELGDSALYLCASSSIQGAPYNEQFFGPGTRLTVL.

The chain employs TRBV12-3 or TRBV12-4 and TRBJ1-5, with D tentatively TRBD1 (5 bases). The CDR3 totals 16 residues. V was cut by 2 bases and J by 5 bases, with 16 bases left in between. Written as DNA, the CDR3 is TGTGCCAGCAGTTTATCGGGAGGCCAGGGTTATCAGCCCCAGCATTTT. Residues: CASSLSGGQGYQPQHF.

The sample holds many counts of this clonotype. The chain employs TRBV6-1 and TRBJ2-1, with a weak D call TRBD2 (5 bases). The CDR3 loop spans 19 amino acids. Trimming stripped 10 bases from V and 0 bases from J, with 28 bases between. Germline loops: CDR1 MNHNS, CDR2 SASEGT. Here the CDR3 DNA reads TGTGCCACCTTAGCCCCGAGGGAAGGACGACCCAGCTCCTACAATGAGCAGTTCTTC. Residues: CATLAPREGRPSSYNEQFF.

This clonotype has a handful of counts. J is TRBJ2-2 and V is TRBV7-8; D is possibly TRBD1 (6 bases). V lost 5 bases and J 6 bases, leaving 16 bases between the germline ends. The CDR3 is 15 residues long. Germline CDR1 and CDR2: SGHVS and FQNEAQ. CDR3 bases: TGTGCCAGCAGCCTCGGTGGGGGCCTCGCCGGGGAGCTGTTTTTT. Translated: CASSLGGGLAGELFF.

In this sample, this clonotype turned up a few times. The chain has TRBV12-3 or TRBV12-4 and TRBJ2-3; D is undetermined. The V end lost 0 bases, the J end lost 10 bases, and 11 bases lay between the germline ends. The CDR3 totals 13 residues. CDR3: CASSLAQKSAQYF. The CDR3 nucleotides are TGTGCCAGCAGTTTAGCGCAGAAGTCCGCGCAGTATTTT.

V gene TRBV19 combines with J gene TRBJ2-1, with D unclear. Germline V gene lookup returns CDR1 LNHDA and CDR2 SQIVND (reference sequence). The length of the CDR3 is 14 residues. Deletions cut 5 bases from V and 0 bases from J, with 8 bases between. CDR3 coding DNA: TGTGCCAGTAGTGTTCGAGTCTCCTACAATGAGCAGTTCTTC. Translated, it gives CASSVRVSYNEQFF.

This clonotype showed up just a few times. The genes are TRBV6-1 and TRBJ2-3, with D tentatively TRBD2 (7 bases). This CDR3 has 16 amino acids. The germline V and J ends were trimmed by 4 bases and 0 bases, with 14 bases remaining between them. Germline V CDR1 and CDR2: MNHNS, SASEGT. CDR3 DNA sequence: TGTGCCAGCAGTGTTAGGGGGGGAACTAGCACAGATACGCAGTATTTT. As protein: CASSVRGGTSTDTQYF.

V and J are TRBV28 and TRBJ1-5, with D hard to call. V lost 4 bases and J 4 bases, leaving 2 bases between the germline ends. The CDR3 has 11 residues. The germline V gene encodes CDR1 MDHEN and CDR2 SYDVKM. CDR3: CASSWNQPQHF. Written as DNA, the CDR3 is TGTGCCAGCAGTTGGAATCAGCCCCAGCATTTT.

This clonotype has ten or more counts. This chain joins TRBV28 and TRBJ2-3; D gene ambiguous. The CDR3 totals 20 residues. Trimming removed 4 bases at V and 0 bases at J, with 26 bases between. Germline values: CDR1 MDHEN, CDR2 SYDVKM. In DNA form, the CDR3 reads TGTGCCAGCAGTTCGTATTGGAGTCGTGGGGAATCAACTAGCACAGATACGCAGTATTTT. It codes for CASSSYWSRGESTSTDTQYF.